This TCR beta chain came from a study of blood T cell repertoires in COVID-19. Overall study context: PBMCs, B-cell-depleted T cells, or T cells were the source of the cDNA or gDNA that made up the material.

The CDR3 spans 16 residues. The germline CDR1 and CDR2 sequences are SGHRS and YFSETQ. J was trimmed by 10 bases and V by 3 bases; bases with no gene match: 10. The authors' processing: The assay estimated nucleated cells by amplifying reference gene primers. Sequenced by immunoSEQ multiplex PCR; TCRdb stores in-frame clones only, minus some. That table gives V, J and clone size, and the DNA gave D and trimming. The profile covers 100,000 to 150,000 clones, with around 80% appearing a single time and 3.8% taken by the ten largest. The sequenced material came from peripheral blood. V usage is TRBV5-1 and J usage is TRBJ2-1, with 13 nucleotides matching TRBD2. The clonotype was recovered from a woman aged 50 to 60 with acute or convalescent COVID-19. CDR3 amino acids: CASSSPGLAGLWEQFF. The CDR3 nucleotides are TGCGCCAGCAGCTCACCGGGACTAGCGGGGCTTTGGGAGCAGTTCTTC.